These 14 T cell receptor beta chains share one sample of origin, sequenced in a study of blood T cell repertoires in COVID-19. Profiling relied on immunoSEQ multiplex PCR, and the TCRdb table lists in-frame clones only, not all of them. The sample includes roughly 70,000 clones, approximately 86% of them seen just once. The sequenced material came from peripheral blood. The receptors here all came from an older man with COVID-19, enrolled during active disease.

This clone was observed once. This chain joins TRBV19 and TRBJ1-2; tentative D call: TRBD1 (5 bases). The V gene lost 4 bases and the J gene lost 6 bases, with 15 bases spanning the gap. Germline CDR1 LNHDA, CDR2 SQIVND (reference sequence). The CDR3 contains 14 residues. CDR3 coding DNA: TGTGCCAGTAGTAAAAGCAGGGTTGGCGATGGCTACACCTTC. This sequence encodes CASSKSRVGDGYTF.

This clone was picked up a small number of times. V usage is TRBV5-1 and J usage is TRBJ1-2; TRBD1 agrees at 7 bases. Per germline, CDR1 SGHRS and CDR2 YFSETQ. The trim removed 5 bases at V and 4 bases at J, leaving 5 bases unmatched. The CDR3 has 13 amino acids. In nucleotides, the CDR3 is TGCGCCAGCAGTACCGGACAGGTCTATGGCTACACCTTC. Translating it yields CASSTGQVYGYTF.

This chain joins TRBV28 and TRBJ2-2; possible D gene TRBD2, 6 bases. Trimming stripped 1 base from V and 2 bases from J, with 8 bases between. CDR3 length: 15 amino acids. Per the germline V gene, CDR1 is MDHEN and CDR2 is SYDVKM. The CDR3 protein is CASSLYGTNTGELFF. The DNA for the CDR3 is TGTGCCAGCAGTTTATACGGGACTAACACCGGGGAGCTGTTTTTT.

This chain uses TRBV6-2 or TRBV6-3 with TRBJ1-1, with unresolved D. The ends were cut back, 2 bases at V and 8 bases at J, with 9 bases in the middle. Germline CDR1 and CDR2: MNHEY and SVGEGT. The CDR3 is 12 residues long. Here the CDR3 reads CASSYGGGEAFF. The CDR3, as DNA: TGTGCCAGCAGTTACGGCGGAGGGGAAGCTTTCTTT.

The V call is TRBV7-8, the J call TRBJ1-2, with TRBD1 as a possible D gene (5 bases). The CDR3 consists of 14 residues. CDR1 SGHVS and CDR2 FQNEAQ come from the germline V gene. V lost 1 base to trimming and J lost 5 bases, with 11 bases between them. The CDR3, as DNA: TGTGCCAGCAGCTTAGTTGGGGGACTATATGGCTACACCTTC. Its protein product is CASSLVGGLYGYTF. The full variable domain, its missing parts supplied by reference TRBV7-8 and TRBJ1-2, is GAGVSQSPRYKVAKRGQDVALRCDPISGHVSLFWYQQALGQGPEFLTYFQNEAQLDKSGLPSDRFFAERPEGSVSTLKIQRTQQEDSAVYLCASSLVGGLYGYTFGSGTRLTVV.

The gene calls are TRBV7-9 and TRBJ2-4, with D maybe TRBD1 (5 bases). Looked up from germline, CDR1 is SEHNR and CDR2 is FQNEAQ (reference sequence). The CDR3 loop spans 13 amino acids. Trimming cost V 4 bases and J 10 bases, with 14 bases left between them. The CDR3 nucleotides are TGTGCCAGCAGCTACGAACGGACACCTATTCAGTACTTC. This translates into CASSYERTPIQYF.

This chain uses TRBV6-5 with TRBJ2-2, with TRBD1 identical over 9 bases. V lost 5 bases to trimming and J lost 4 bases; unmatched junction nucleotides: 5. Germline values: CDR1 MNHEY, CDR2 SVGAGI. The CDR3 covers 15 residues. CDR3 DNA: TGTGCCAGCAGTCCCTCGGACAGGGGCACCGGGGAGCTGTTTTTT. This translates into CASSPSDRGTGELFF.

The chain recombines TRBV19 with TRBJ1-1; D unresolved. Trimming stripped 6 bases from V and 1 base from J, with 9 bases between. Germline CDR1 is LNHDA and CDR2 is SQIVND (reference sequence). This CDR3 is built from 13 residues. The CDR3 nucleotides are TGTGCCAGTAGCGAGGGAGCGAACACTGAAGCTTTCTTT. The encoded protein is CASSEGANTEAFF.

J is TRBJ2-3 and V is TRBV3-1 (or the pseudogene TRBV3-2); a weak D match, TRBD1 (6 bases). The CDR3 is 14 residues long. Germline V gene data show CDR1 as LGHDT and CDR2 as YNNKEL (reference sequence). Trimming left V 4 bases short and J 3 bases short, with 11 bases between. DNA of the CDR3: TGTGCCAGCAGCCGGTTAGGGGGAACAGATACGCAGTATTTT. It codes for CASSRLGGTDTQYF.

The V and J genes are TRBV6-5 and TRBJ2-4, with TRBD1 matching over 9 bases. The CDR3 is made up of 14 amino acids. Germline trimming cut 2 bases from V and 12 bases from J; bases unmatched to any gene: 8. Germline values: CDR1 MNHEY, CDR2 SVGAGI. The CDR3 loop reads CASSYRTGETSQYF. The CDR3 DNA follows: TGTGCCAGCAGTTACCGGACAGGGGAGACCTCTCAGTACTTC.

Only a few counts were recorded for this clone. The chain joins TRBV28 to TRBJ1-6; 8 bases fit TRBD1. CDR3 size: 13 residues. CDR1 is MDHEN and CDR2 is SYDVKM in the germline V gene. The junction had 4 bases not matched to a gene; V was cut back by 6 bases and J by 9 bases. CDR3 nucleotides: TGTGCCAGCAGGTCAACAGGGGGTTCACCCCTCCACTTT. Amino acids: CASRSTGGSPLHF.

The genes are TRBV9 and TRBJ2-2, with TRBD2 matching over 7 bases. The CDR3 is made up of 16 amino acids. The trim removed 3 bases at V and 1 base at J, leaving 6 bases unmatched. Germline V CDR1 and CDR2: SGDLS, YYNGEE. The CDR3 coding sequence is TGTGCCAGCAGCGGGTACGCGGGGGTGAACACCGGGGAGCTGTTTTTT. This sequence encodes CASSGYAGVNTGELFF.

The rearrangement links TRBV25-1 to TRBJ1-1; D gene uncertain. CDR3 length: 11 residues. The V end lost 11 bases, the J end lost 1 base, and 8 bases lay between the germline ends. Germline CDR1 and CDR2: MGHDK and SYGVNS. The CDR3 DNA reads TGTGCCTCGCGAGGGAACACTGAAGCTTTCTTT. Translated: CASRGNTEAFF.

V is TRBV25-1 and J is TRBJ2-5; 9 nucleotides match TRBD2. The length of the CDR3 is 14 residues. Germline V CDR1 and CDR2: MGHDK, SYGVNS. Losses at the gene ends were 6 bases for V and 3 bases for J; bases not matched to a gene: 5. The CDR3 loop is CASRSAGGEETQYF. In DNA form, the CDR3 reads TGTGCCAGCAGATCAGCGGGGGGCGAAGAGACCCAGTACTTC.